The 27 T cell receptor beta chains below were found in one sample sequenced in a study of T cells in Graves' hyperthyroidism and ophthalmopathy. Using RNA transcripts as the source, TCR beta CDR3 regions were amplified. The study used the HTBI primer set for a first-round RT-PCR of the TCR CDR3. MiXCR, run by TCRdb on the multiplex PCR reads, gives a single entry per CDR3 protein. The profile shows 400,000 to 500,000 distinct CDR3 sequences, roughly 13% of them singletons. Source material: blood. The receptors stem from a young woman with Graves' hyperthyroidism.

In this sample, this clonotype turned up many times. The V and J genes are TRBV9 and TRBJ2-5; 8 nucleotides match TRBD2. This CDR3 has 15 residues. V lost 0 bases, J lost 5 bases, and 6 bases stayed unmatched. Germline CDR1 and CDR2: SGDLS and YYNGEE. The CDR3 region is CASSVDSGRGETQYF. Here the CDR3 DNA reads TGTGCCAGCAGCGTAGACAGCGGGAGAGGGGAGACCCAGTACTTC.

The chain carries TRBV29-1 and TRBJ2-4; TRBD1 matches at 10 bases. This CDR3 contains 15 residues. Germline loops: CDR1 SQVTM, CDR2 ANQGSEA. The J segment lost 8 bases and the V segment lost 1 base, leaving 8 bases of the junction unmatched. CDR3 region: CSVEGETGGADIQYF. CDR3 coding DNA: TGCAGCGTTGAAGGGGAGACAGGGGGCGCGGACATTCAGTACTTC.

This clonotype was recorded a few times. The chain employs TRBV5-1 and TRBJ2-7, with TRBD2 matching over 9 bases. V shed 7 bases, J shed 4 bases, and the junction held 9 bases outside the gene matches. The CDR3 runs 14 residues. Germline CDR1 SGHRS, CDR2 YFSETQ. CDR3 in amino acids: CASGAGGIRYEQYF. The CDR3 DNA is TGCGCCAGCGGGGCGGGGGGGATCAGGTACGAGCAGTACTTC.

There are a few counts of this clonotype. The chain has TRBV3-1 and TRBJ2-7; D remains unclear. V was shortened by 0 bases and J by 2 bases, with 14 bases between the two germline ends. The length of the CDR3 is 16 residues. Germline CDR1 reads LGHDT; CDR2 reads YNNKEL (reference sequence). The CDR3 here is CASSQEIAALTYEQYF. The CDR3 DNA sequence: TGTGCCAGCAGCCAAGAGATTGCGGCACTCACCTACGAGCAGTACTTC.

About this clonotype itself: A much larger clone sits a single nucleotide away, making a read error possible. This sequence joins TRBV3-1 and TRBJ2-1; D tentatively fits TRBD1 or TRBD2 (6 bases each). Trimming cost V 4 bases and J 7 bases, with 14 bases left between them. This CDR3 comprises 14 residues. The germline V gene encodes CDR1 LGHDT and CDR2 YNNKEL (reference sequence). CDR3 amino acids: CASSPWRGVNEQFF. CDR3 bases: TGTGCCAGCAGCCCCTGGAGGGGGGTAAATGAGCAGTTCTTC.

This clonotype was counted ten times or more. The CDR3 nucleotides read TGTGCCATCAGTGGAACGGACAGTATGAACACTGAAGCTTTCTTT. This gives the protein CAISGTDSMNTEAFF. The chain carries TRBV10-3 and TRBJ1-1; TRBD1 might be the D (6 bases). In germline, CDR1 is ENHRY, CDR2 SYGVKD. CDR3 length: 15 amino acids. The V and J ends lost 4 bases and 0 bases respectively, with 12 bases between them.

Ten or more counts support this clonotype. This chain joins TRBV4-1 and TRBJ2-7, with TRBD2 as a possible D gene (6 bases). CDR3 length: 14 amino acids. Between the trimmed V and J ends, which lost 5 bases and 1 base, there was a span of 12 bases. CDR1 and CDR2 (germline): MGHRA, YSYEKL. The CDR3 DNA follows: TGCGCCAGCAGCGTAACCGGGACTTCCTACGAGCAGTACTTC. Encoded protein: CASSVTGTSYEQYF.

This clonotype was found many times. CDR3 DNA sequence: TGTGCCAGCAGTCCCGGCGGGGGGTATACCGGGGAGCTGTTTTTT. This sequence encodes CASSPGGGYTGELFF. The chain carries TRBV28 and TRBJ2-2, with 8 positions matching TRBD2. The V segment lost 5 bases and the J segment 5 bases; nucleotides outside the gene matches: 7. The CDR3 runs to 15 residues. The germline V gene encodes CDR1 MDHEN and CDR2 SYDVKM.

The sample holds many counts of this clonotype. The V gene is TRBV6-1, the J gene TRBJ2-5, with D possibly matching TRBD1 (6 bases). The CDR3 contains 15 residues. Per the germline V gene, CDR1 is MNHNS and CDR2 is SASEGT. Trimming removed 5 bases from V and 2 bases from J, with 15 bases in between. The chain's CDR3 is CASSRATGIQETQYF. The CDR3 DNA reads TGTGCCAGCAGTAGAGCTACAGGGATTCAAGAGACCCAGTACTTC.

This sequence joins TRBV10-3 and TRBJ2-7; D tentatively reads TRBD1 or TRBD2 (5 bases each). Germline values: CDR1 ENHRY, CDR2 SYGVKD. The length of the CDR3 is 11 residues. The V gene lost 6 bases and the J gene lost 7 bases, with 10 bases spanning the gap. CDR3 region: CAIRGVKEQYF. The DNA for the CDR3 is TGTGCCATCAGGGGGGTCAAAGAGCAGTACTTC.

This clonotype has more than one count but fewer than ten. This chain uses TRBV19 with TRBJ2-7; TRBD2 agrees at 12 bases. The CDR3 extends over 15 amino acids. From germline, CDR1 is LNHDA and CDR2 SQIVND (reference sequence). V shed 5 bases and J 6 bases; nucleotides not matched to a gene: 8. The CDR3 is CASSERLAGVSEQYF. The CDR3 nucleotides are TGTGCCAGTAGTGAACGACTAGCGGGAGTATCCGAGCAGTACTTC.

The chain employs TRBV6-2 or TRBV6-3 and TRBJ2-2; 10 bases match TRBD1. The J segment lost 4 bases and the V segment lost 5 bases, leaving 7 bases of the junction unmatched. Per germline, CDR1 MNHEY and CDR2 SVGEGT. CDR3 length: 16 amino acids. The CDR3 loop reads CASSDPGTGVTGELFF. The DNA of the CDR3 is TGTGCCAGCAGTGACCCAGGGACAGGGGTCACCGGGGAGCTGTTTTTT.

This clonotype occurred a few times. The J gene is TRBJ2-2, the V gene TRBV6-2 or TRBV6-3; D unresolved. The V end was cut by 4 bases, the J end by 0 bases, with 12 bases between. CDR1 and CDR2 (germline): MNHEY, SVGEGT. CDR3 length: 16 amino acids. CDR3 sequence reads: CASSSPRTTNTGELFF. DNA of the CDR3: TGTGCCAGCAGTTCTCCTAGAACCACGAACACCGGGGAGCTGTTTTTT.

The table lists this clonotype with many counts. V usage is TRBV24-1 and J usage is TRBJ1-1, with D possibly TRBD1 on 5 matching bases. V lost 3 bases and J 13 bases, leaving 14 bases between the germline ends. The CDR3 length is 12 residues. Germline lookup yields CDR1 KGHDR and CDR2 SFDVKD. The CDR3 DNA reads TGTGCCACCAGTGATACAGACAGAGGGCGTTTCTTT. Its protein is CATSDTDRGRFF.

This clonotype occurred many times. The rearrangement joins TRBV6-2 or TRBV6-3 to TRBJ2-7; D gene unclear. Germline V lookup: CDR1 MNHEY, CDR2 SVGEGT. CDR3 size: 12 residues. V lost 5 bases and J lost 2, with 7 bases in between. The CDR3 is CASSHSPYEQYF. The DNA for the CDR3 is TGTGCCAGCAGTCATTCTCCCTACGAGCAGTACTTC.

The CDR3 loop is CASSRRQRSGELFF. The CDR3 nucleotides read TGTGCCAGCAGCCGCCGACAGCGATCCGGGGAGCTGTTTTTT. The chain couples TRBV3-1 to TRBJ2-2; possible D gene TRBD1, 5 bases. The CDR3 covers 14 residues. Germline loops: CDR1 LGHDT, CDR2 YNNKEL (reference sequence). V lost 4 bases and J 6 bases, leaving 12 bases between the germline ends. The variable domain in full, with the rest retrieved from reference TRBV3-1 and TRBJ2-2, is DTAVSQTPKYLVTQMGNDKSIKCEQNLGHDTMYWYKQDSKKFLKIMFSYNNKELIINETVPNRFSPKSPDKAHLNLHINSLELGDSAVYFCASSRRQRSGELFFGEGSRLTVL.

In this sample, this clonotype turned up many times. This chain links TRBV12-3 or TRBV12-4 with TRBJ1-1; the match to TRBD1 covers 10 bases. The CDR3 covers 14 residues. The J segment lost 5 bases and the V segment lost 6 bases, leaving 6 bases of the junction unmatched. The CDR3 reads CASSQDRGFTEAFF. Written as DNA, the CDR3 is TGTGCCAGCAGCCAGGACAGGGGGTTTACTGAAGCTTTCTTT.

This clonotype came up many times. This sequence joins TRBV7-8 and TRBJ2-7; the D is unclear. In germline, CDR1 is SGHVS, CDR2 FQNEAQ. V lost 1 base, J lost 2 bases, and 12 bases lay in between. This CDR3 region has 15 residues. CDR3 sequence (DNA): TGTGCCAGCAGCTTAGTGGCACAGACCACCTACGAGCAGTACTTC. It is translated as CASSLVAQTTYEQYF.

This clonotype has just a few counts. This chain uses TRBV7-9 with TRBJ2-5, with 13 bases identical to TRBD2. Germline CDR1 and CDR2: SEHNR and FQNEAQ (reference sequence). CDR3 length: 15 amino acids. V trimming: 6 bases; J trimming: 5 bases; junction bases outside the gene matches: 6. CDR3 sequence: CASSTTSGRGETQYF. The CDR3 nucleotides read TGTGCCAGCAGTACAACTAGCGGGAGGGGGGAGACCCAGTACTTC.

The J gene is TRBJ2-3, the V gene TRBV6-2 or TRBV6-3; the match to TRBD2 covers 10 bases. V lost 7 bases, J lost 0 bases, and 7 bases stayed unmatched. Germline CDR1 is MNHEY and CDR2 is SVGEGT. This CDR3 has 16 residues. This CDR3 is CASKRASGSSTDTQYF. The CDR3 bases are TGTGCCAGCAAAAGGGCTAGCGGGAGTAGCACAGATACGCAGTATTTT.

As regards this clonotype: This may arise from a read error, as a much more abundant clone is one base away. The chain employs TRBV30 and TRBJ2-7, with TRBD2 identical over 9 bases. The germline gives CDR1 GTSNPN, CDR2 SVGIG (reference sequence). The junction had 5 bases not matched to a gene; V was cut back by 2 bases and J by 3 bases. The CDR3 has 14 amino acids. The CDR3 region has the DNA TGTGCCTGGAGTATAGATAGCGGGAGCTACGAGCAGTACTTC. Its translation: CAWSIDSGSYEQYF.

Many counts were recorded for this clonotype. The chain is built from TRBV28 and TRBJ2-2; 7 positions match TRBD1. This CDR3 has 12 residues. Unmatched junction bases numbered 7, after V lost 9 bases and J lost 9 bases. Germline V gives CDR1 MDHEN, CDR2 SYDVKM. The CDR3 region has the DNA TGTGCCAGTGGGACAGCTCACCGGGAGCTGTTTTTT. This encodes CASGTAHRELFF.

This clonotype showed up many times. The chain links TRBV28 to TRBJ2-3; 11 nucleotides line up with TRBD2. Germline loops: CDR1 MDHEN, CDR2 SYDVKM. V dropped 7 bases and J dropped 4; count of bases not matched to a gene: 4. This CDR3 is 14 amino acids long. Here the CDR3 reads CASTLAGEADTQYF. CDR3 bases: TGTGCCAGCACACTAGCGGGAGAGGCAGATACGCAGTATTTT.

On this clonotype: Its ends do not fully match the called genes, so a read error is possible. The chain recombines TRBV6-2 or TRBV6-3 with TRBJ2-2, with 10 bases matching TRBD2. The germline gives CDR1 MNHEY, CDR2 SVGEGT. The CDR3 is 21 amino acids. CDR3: CASTHYPTRDSGRRGTGELFF. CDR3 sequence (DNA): TGTGCCAGCACCCACTACCCGACAAGGGATAGCGGGAGGCGGGGAACCGGGGAGCTGTTCTTT.

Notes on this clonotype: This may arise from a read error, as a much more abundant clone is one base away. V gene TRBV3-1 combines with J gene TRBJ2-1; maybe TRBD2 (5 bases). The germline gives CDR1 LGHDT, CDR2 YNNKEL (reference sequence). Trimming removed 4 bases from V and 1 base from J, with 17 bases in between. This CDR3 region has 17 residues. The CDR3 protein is CASSLSRRPESYNEQFF. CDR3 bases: TGTGCCAGCAGCCTTAGCCGGAGGCCGGAATCCTACAATGAGCAGTTCTTC.

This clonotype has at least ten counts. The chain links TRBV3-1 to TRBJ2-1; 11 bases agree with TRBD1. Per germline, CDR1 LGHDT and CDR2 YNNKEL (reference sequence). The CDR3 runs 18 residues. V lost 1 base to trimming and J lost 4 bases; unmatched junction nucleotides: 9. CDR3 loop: CASSQGTGGLVTYNEQFF. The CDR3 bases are TGTGCCAGCAGCCAAGGGACAGGGGGCCTAGTCACGTACAATGAGCAGTTCTTC.

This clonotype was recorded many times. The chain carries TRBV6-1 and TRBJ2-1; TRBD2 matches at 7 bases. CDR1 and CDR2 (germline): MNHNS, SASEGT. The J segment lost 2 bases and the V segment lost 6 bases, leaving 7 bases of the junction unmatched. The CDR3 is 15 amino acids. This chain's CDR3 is CASRGQREAYNEQFF. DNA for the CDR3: TGTGCCAGCAGAGGACAACGGGAGGCCTACAATGAGCAGTTCTTC.